Included here is one T cell receptor (beta chain) sequence, with context. This record comes from a study of blood T cell repertoires in COVID-19. Study-level information: The origin of the acute and convalescent COVID-19 samples was the United States, Italy and Spain. PBMCs, B-cell-depleted T cells, or T cells were the source of the cDNA or gDNA that made up the material.

Looked up from germline, CDR1 is WNHNN and CDR2 is SYGVQD (reference sequence). V lost 8 bases to trimming and J lost 5 bases, with 21 bases between them. CDR3 length: 16 residues. In the original processing: Reference gene primer amplification yielded estimated nucleated cell counts. Profiling relied on immunoSEQ multiplex PCR, and the TCRdb table lists in-frame clones only, not all of them. The DNA was the basis for D and trimming; V, J and clone size are from that table. The sample yields 150,000 to 200,000 clones, around 85% seen once. The V and J genes are TRBV10-1 and TRBJ1-4; D unclear. Material for sequencing was peripheral blood. The TCR comes from a human donor with acute or convalescent COVID-19. The donor label of this sample is uncertain. The CDR3 DNA follows: TGCGCCAGCGACCTAGGGAGGGAGGGCCCCAATGAAAAACTGTTTTTT. Its protein is CASDLGREGPNEKLFF.